The next 17 T cell receptor beta chains were all read from a single sample in a study of blood T cell repertoires in COVID-19. TCRdb's table, derived via immunoSEQ multiplex PCR, lists solely in-frame clones and lacks some. The data contain fewer than 500,000 clones, around 87% of them seen just once; the ten biggest clones take up more than 0.9%. The sample comprised PBMCs or T cells enriched from blood (not recorded which). Source of these receptors: a woman aged 25 to 39 with acute COVID-19.

The V call is TRBV27, the J call TRBJ2-1; the match to TRBD2 covers 15 bases. The CDR3 length is 19 residues. Germline assignment: CDR1 MNHEY and CDR2 SMNVEV (reference sequence). J lost 2 bases, V lost 6 bases, and 11 bases had no gene match. The CDR3 is CASSKVGLAGGPPYNEQFF. Here the CDR3 DNA reads TGTGCCAGCAGCAAGGTGGGACTAGCGGGGGGTCCCCCCTACAATGAGCAGTTCTTC.

V gene TRBV12-3 or TRBV12-4 combines with J gene TRBJ2-1; D is perhaps TRBD1 (5 bases). Trimming removed 4 bases from V and 12 bases from J, with 16 bases in between. The CDR3 runs 13 residues. The DNA of the CDR3 is TGTGCCAGCAGTTCCGCAGGGTACAGTGTGCAGTTCTTC. Its protein is CASSSAGYSVQFF.

The chain has TRBV9 and TRBJ1-6, with D possibly TRBD1 on 5 matching bases. The CDR3 extends over 13 amino acids. Germline CDR1 SGDLS, CDR2 YYNGEE. Trimming took 5 bases from V and 9 from J, leaving 12 bases between them. CDR3 amino acids: CASRGPGLSPLHF. CDR3 coding DNA: TGTGCCAGCAGGGGACCGGGACTTTCACCCCTCCACTTT.

DNA for the CDR3: TGTGCCAGCAGCCTGAGGGAGGGGAGTCAGCCCCAGCATTTT. This sequence encodes CASSLREGSQPQHF. The chain has TRBV3-1 (or the pseudogene TRBV3-2) and TRBJ1-5, with TRBD1 as a possible D gene (5 bases). CDR3 size: 14 residues. V lost 4 bases and J lost 6, with 13 bases in between. Germline assignment: CDR1 LGHDT and CDR2 YNNKEL (reference sequence).

V usage is TRBV19 and J usage is TRBJ2-1; D unclear. Between the trimmed V and J ends, which lost 5 bases and 1 base, there was a span of 9 bases. Germline values: CDR1 LNHDA, CDR2 SQIVND (reference sequence). There are 14 residues in the CDR3. CDR3 DNA sequence: TGTGCCAGTAGTTTTCGCGGATCCTACAATGAGCAGTTCTTC. This gives the protein CASSFRGSYNEQFF.

The chain combines TRBV6-1 with TRBJ2-1; D gene unclear. The length of the CDR3 is 18 residues. Trimming cost V 2 bases and J 0 bases, with 17 bases left between them. The V gene's germline CDR1 is MNHNS and CDR2 SASEGT. CDR3 region: CASSEITVGVSSYNEQFF. Written as DNA, the CDR3 is TGTGCCAGCAGTGAAATAACCGTTGGAGTGAGCTCCTACAATGAGCAGTTCTTC.

This clone was recorded a few times. The V call is TRBV5-1, the J call TRBJ1-6; 12 bases line up with TRBD1. The V gene end was trimmed by 3 bases and the J gene end by 12 bases; junction bases not matched to a gene: 13. Germline V CDR1 and CDR2: SGHRS, YFSETQ. The CDR3 has 17 amino acids. CDR3: CASSSEPGQGASLPLHF. DNA for the CDR3: TGCGCCAGCAGCTCGGAACCGGGACAGGGGGCGAGTTTACCCCTCCACTTT. The full variable domain, with the rest looked up from reference TRBV5-1 and TRBJ1-6, is KAGVTQTPRYLIKTRGQQVTLSCSPISGHRSVSWYQQTPGQGLQFLFEYFSETQRNKGNFPGRFSGRQFSNSRSEMNVSTLELGDSALYLCASSSEPGQGASLPLHFGNGTRLTVT.

Only one count was recorded for this clone. This chain joins TRBV5-1 and TRBJ2-2; tentative D call: TRBD2 (6 bases). The V and J ends lost 6 bases and 0 bases respectively, with 9 bases between them. Per the germline V gene, CDR1 is SGHRS and CDR2 is YFSETQ. This CDR3 spans 14 amino acids. The CDR3 protein is CASKGEANTGELFF. DNA for the CDR3: TGCGCCAGCAAAGGGGAGGCGAACACCGGGGAGCTGTTTTTT.

The V call is TRBV5-1, the J call TRBJ1-5, with a weak D call TRBD1 (5 bases). The CDR3 sequence is 15 residues long. Germline V gene lookup returns CDR1 SGHRS and CDR2 YFSETQ. Trimming removed 3 bases at V and 6 bases at J, with 16 bases between. The CDR3 loop reads CASSSGGDRGQPQHF. In nucleotides, the CDR3 is TGCGCCAGCAGCTCCGGGGGTGACCGCGGTCAGCCCCAGCATTTT.

This chain joins TRBV29-1 and TRBJ1-5; maybe TRBD1 (6 bases). The CDR3 totals 15 residues. Germline V gene data show CDR1 as SQVTM and CDR2 as ANQGSEA. V was trimmed by 7 bases and J by 0 bases, leaving 16 bases between them. The CDR3, as DNA: TGCAGCGCCTCGGACAGCGATAATAGCAATCAGCCCCAGCATTTT. Translated, it gives CSASDSDNSNQPQHF.

This chain links TRBV3-1 (or the pseudogene TRBV3-2) with TRBJ1-6; no clear D. The CDR3 runs 14 residues. Germline loops: CDR1 LGHDT, CDR2 YNNKEL (reference sequence). The V and J ends lost 1 base and 7 bases respectively, with 8 bases between them. CDR3 DNA sequence: TGTGCCAGCAGCCAAGCTAACAGAAATTCACCCCTCCACTTT. Amino acid sequence: CASSQANRNSPLHF.

This clone showed up just a few times. The chain links TRBV30 to TRBJ1-2; 8 bases are a match to TRBD1. V shed 5 bases and J 6 bases; nucleotides not matched to a gene: 11. Germline CDR1 reads GTSNPN; CDR2 reads SVGIG (reference sequence). The CDR3 has 14 amino acids. The CDR3 protein is CAWATGEILDGYTF. CDR3 nucleotide sequence: TGTGCCTGGGCGACAGGGGAAATTTTAGATGGCTACACCTTC.

The chain recombines TRBV11-2 with TRBJ2-1; 8 bases align to TRBD2. V shed 4 bases, J shed 6 bases, and the junction held 14 bases outside the gene matches. The CDR3 spans 17 residues. CDR1 is SGHAT, CDR2 FQNNGV, per germline. The CDR3 loop reads CASSSPGGGTRRNEQFF. The CDR3 nucleotides are TGTGCCAGCAGCTCCCCCGGCGGGGGGACCCGTCGCAATGAGCAGTTCTTC.

The chain links TRBV19 to TRBJ2-5; 8 nucleotides match TRBD2. Per germline, CDR1 LNHDA and CDR2 SQIVND (reference sequence). Trimming removed 3 bases from V and 3 bases from J; junction bases left unmatched: 3. The CDR3 length is 14 residues. This chain's CDR3 is CASSIGAGEETQYF. The CDR3 nucleotides read TGTGCCAGTAGTATCGGAGCGGGAGAAGAGACCCAGTACTTC. The whole variable domain, remainder taken from reference TRBV19 and TRBJ2-5, is DGGITQSPKYLFRKEGQNVTLSCEQNLNHDAMYWYRQDPGQGLRLIYYSQIVNDFQKGDIAEGYSVSREKKESFPLTVTSAQKNPTAFYLCASSIGAGEETQYFGPGTRLLVL.

In this sample, this clone turned up a few times. The chain recombines TRBV14 with TRBJ1-2, with D uncertain. The germline CDR1 and CDR2 sequences are SGHDN and FVKESK. V lost 0 bases, J lost 4 bases, and 9 bases lay in between. This CDR3 comprises 14 residues. CDR3 sequence: CASSQERLGYGYTF. DNA of the CDR3: TGTGCCAGCAGCCAAGAAAGACTGGGCTATGGCTACACCTTC.

The chain joins TRBV5-4 to TRBJ2-3; D is unclear. Per the germline V gene, CDR1 is SGHNT and CDR2 is YYREEE (reference sequence). The CDR3 consists of 14 residues. V dropped 0 bases and J dropped 4 bases, with 9 bases sitting between them. The CDR3 is CASSLGAQSDTQYF. The CDR3, as DNA: TGTGCCAGCAGCTTGGGGGCCCAGTCAGATACGCAGTATTTT.

The CDR3 coding sequence is TGTGCCAGCCTACAGGGCGTTAGCGGCTACACCTTC. Amino acids: CASLQGVSGYTF. This chain links TRBV2 with TRBJ1-2; a possible D gene is TRBD1 (6 bases). V gave up 8 bases and J gave up 8 bases, with 15 bases separating them. The CDR3 is 12 residues long. Germline CDR1 is SNHLY and CDR2 is FYNNEI.